This T cell receptor (beta chain) originates from a study of cytomegalovirus exposure and HLA in healthy donors. Study information: According to later analysis, the same platform produced the roughly 120 validation and about 700 first-cohort repertoires.

The assay was immunoSEQ multiplex PCR, and TCRdb's table has in-frame clones only and misses some. This table holds tens of thousands of clones, roughly 94% found once. Whole-study results and caveats: Most TCR sequences were seen very rarely across donors, but some public TCRs occurred in many. A few CMV-associated chains proved CMV antigen-specific in vitro.

This CDR3 has 17 residues. Trimming removed 6 bases from V and 2 bases from J; junction bases left unmatched: 14. Per germline, CDR1 MNHEY and CDR2 SMNVEV (reference sequence). Donors came from a validation cohort of over a hundred subjects, distinct from the first 666-subject cohort. Of note for this clone: Its antigen is not known.

The origin of this receptor is a young woman in good health and CMV-seropositive. Sequenced: PBMCs. The V call is TRBV27, the J call TRBJ1-2; the match to TRBD1 covers 8 bases. DNA of the CDR3: TGTGCCAGCAGCCCGGGACAGGTCTTCTCTGCCAACTATGGCTACACCTTC. As protein: CASSPGQVFSANYGYTF.